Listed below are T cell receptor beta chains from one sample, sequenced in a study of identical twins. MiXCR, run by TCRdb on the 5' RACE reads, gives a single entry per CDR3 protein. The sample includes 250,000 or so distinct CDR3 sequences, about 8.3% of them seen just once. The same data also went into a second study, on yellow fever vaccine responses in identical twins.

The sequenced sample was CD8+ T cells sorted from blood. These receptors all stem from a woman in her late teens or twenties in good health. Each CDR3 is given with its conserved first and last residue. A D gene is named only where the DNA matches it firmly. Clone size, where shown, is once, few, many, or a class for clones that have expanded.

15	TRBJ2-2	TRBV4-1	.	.	CASSRLLGAGGELFF	TGCGCCAGCAGCCGACTCCTCGGGGCGGGCGGGGAGCTGTTTTTT
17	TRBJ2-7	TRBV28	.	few	CASSFNASGRGSYEQYF	TGTGCCAGCAGTTTTAACGCTAGTGGCAGGGGCTCCTACGAGCAGTACTTC
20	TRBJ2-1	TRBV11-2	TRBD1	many	CASSLGPGQDPFSSYNEQFF	TGTGCCAGCAGCTTAGGACCGGGACAGGACCCTTTTAGCTCCTACAATGAGCAGTTCTTC
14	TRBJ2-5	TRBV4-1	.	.	CASSQDILKETQYF	TGCGCCAGCAGCCAAGATATACTGAAAGAGACCCAGTACTTC
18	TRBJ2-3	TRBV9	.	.	CASSPYSGPLGSTDTQYF	TGTGCCAGCAGCCCATATTCGGGACCCCTCGGGAGCACAGATACGCAGTATTTT
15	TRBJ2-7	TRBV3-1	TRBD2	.	CASSQQTSGSYEQYF	TGTGCCAGCAGCCAGCAGACTAGCGGTTCCTACGAGCAATACTTC
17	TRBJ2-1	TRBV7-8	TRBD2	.	CASSLVGLRGGDNEQFF	TGTGCCAGCAGCTTAGTAGGGTTGCGGGGGGGCGATAATGAGCAGTTCTTC
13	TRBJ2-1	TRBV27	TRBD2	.	CASQGLADNEQFF	TGTGCCAGCCAGGGACTAGCGGACAATGAGCAGTTCTTC
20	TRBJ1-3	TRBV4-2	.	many	CASSQGSIPVKRGPGNTIYF	TGTGCCAGCAGCCAAGGGTCTATACCTGTGAAACGAGGACCTGGAAACACCATATATTTT
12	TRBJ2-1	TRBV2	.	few	CASRASLHEQFF	TGTGCCAGTAGGGCTAGCCTCCATGAGCAGTTCTTC
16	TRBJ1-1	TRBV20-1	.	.	CSARDPQAPRDTEAFF	TGCAGTGCTAGAGATCCCCAGGCCCCCCGAGACACTGAAGCTTTCTTT
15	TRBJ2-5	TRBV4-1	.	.	CASSPAAGAPETQYF	TGCGCCAGCAGCCCAGCCGCGGGGGCCCCGGAGACCCAGTACTTC
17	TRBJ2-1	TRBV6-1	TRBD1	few	CASSNIPGQGGYNEQFF	TGTGCCAGCAGTAATATACCGGGACAGGGGGGATACAATGAGCAGTTCTTC
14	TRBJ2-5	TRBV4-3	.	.	CASSQVYNQETQYF	TGCGCCAGCAGCCAAGTATACAACCAAGAGACCCAGTACTTC
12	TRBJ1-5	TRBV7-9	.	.	CASSLASQPQHF	TGTGCCAGCAGCTTAGCTAGCCAGCCCCAGCATTTT
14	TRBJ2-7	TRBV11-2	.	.	CASSLDPAGYEQYF	TGTGCCAGCAGCTTAGATCCCGCCGGGTACGAGCAGTACTTC
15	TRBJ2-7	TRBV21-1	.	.	CASSTRLAGGSEQYF	TGTGCCAGCAGCACGCGACTAGCGGGAGGAAGCGAGCAGTACTTC
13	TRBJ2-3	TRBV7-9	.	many	CASSLVAEDTQYF	TGTGCCAGCAGCTTAGTAGCGGAAGATACGCAGTATTTT
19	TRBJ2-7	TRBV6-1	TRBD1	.	CASRPTGESARSSSYEQYF	TGTGCCAGCAGGCCGACAGGGGAGTCGGCTCGATCGAGCTCCTACGAGCAGTACTTC
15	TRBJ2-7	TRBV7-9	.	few	CASSASGPSSYEQYF	TGTGCCAGCAGTGCCTCGGGGCCGAGCTCCTACGAGCAGTACTTC
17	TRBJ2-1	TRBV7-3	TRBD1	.	CASSLGPGQGPVNEQFF	TGTGCCAGCAGCTTAGGCCCCGGACAGGGGCCCGTCAATGAGCAGTTCTTC
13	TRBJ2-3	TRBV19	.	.	CASGTISTDTQYF	TGTGCCAGTGGGACAATAAGCACAGATACGCAGTATTTT
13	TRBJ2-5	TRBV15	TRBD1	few	CATSDRAQETQYF	TGTGCCACCAGCGACAGGGCACAAGAGACCCAGTACTTC
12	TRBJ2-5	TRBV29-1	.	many	CSVEGDEETQYF	TGCAGCGTTGAAGGGGACGAGGAGACCCAGTACTTC
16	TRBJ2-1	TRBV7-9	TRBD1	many	CASSLAGQGSYNEQFF	TGTGCCAGCAGCTTAGCCGGACAGGGCTCCTACAATGAGCAGTTCTTC
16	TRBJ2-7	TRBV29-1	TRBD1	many	CSVEAPGQEISYEQYF	TGCAGCGTTGAAGCGCCGGGACAGGAAATTTCCTACGAGCAGTACTTC
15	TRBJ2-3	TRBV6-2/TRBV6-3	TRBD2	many	CASRGLAVGTDTQYF	TGTGCCAGCAGGGGACTAGCGGTCGGCACAGATACGCAGTATTTT
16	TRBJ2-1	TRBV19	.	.	CASSIDLTPRPHEQFF	TGTGCCAGTAGTATAGATCTGACTCCTCGCCCCCATGAGCAGTTCTTC
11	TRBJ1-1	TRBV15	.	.	CATRRNTEAFF	TGTGCCACCAGGAGGAACACTGAAGCTTTCTTT
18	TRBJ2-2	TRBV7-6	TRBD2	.	CASSFFWAAGVFPGELFF	TGTGCCAGCAGCTTTTTCTGGGCCGCGGGAGTATTCCCAGGGGAGCTGTTTTTT
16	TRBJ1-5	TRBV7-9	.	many	CASSLDGDIFNQPQHF	TGTGCCAGCAGCTTAGACGGGGACATCTTCAATCAGCCCCAGCATTTT
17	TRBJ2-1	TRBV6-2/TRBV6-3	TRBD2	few	CASTRSPATSGYNEQFF	TGTGCCAGCACCCGTTCGCCCGCGACTAGCGGCTACAATGAGCAGTTCTTC
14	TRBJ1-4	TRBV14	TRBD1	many	CASSPDRGNEKLFF	TGTGCCAGCAGCCCGGACAGGGGTAATGAAAAACTGTTTTTT
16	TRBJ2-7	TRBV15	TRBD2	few	CATSRVPGLKAYEQYF	TGTGCCACCAGCAGAGTACCGGGACTAAAAGCCTACGAGCAGTACTTC
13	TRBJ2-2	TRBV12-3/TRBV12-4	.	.	CASSPGPAGELFF	TGTGCCAGCAGTCCCGGGCCTGCCGGGGAGCTGTTTTTT